This T cell receptor beta chain was observed in a study of technical replicates of blood from a handful of donors. CDR1 LGHNA and CDR2 YNFKEQ come from the germline V gene. This CDR3 region has 14 residues. J was trimmed by 12 bases and V by 0 bases; bases with no gene match: 6. Produced via immunoSEQ multiplex PCR; TCRdb's table is partial and in-frame only. The table includes 55,000 to 75,000 clones, about 95% detected once. The source is a human donor in good health. Some clones in this sample may be carry-over from other donors' samples. The sample was PBMCs. V is TRBV4-2 and J is TRBJ2-1; TRBD2 agrees at 9 bases. DNA of the CDR3: TGTGCCAGCAGCCAAGATAGGTCTAGCGGGACGCAGTTCTTC. This codes for CASSQDRSSGTQFF.